This TCR beta chain was identified in a study of T cells in Graves' hyperthyroidism and ophthalmopathy. Study outcomes and limitations: Clonotypes that were expanded in thyroid above 0.001 mostly appeared in blood too.

This clonotype was recorded once. The antigen is undetermined. Patients aged 18 to 65 had newly diagnosed hyperthyroidism that had lasted under 2 months. Between the trimmed V and J ends, which lost 3 bases and 1 base, there was a span of 13 bases. CDR3 size: 15 residues. Germline CDR1 and CDR2: MNHGY and SVAAGI. Amplification yielded TCR beta CDR3 regions, with RNA transcripts as the source. Initially, a first-round RT-PCR of the TCR CDR3 employed the HTBI primer set. TCRdb reprocessed the multiplex PCR reads via MiXCR and lists one record per CDR3 protein. Here the sample spans some 560,000 distinct CDR3 sequences, approximately 14% being singletons.

The TCR originated in a middle-aged woman with Graves' hyperthyroidism. V is TRBV6-9 and J is TRBJ2-7; perhaps TRBD1 as D (5 bases). Sequenced: blood. CDR3 amino acids: CASSYSNPGSYEQYF. The CDR3 DNA sequence: TGTGCCAGCAGTTACTCGAACCCAGGGTCCTACGAGCAGTACTTC.